Below, 10 T cell receptor beta chains from the same sample are listed, as sequenced in a study of T cell repertoires in cytomegalovirus infection. TCRdb analysed the reads with MiXCR anew, one entry per CDR3 protein. The data contain about 740,000 distinct CDR3 sequences, 35% of them singletons. The specimen was PBMCs. The receptor set was obtained from a human donor in good health (CMV status not recorded). Some clones in this sample may be carry-over from other donors' samples.

A note on this clonotype: The CDR3 ends on some other residue instead of the conserved phenylalanine or tryptophan, so this is likely a read error. This chain connects TRBV28 to TRBJ2-1; D call uncertain. Trimming removed 3 bases at V and 10 bases at J, with 7 bases between. CDR1 is MDHEN and CDR2 is SYDVKM in the germline V gene. The CDR3 has 11 residues. CDR3 protein: CASSFGKEQFL. In DNA form, the CDR3 reads TGTGCCAGCAGTTTTGGGAAAGAGCAGTTCTTA.

In the case of this clonotype: The junction departs from the called germline gene at one end, perhaps through a read error. This chain joins TRBV2 and TRBJ2-6; a weak D match, TRBD2 (5 bases). CDR1 SNHLY and CDR2 FYNNEI come from the germline V gene. CDR3 length equals 14 residues. Here the CDR3 reads CANSGSSGANVLTF. The CDR3 DNA follows: TGTGCCAACAGTGGGAGCTCTGGGGCCAACGTCCTGACTTTC. The variable domain in full, with the rest retrieved from reference TRBV2 and TRBJ2-6, is EPEVTQTPSHQVTQMGQEVILRCVPISNHLYFYWYRQILGQKVEFLVSFYNNEISEKSEIFDDQFSVERPDGSNFTLKIRSTKLEDSAMYFCANSGSSGANVLTFGAGSRLTVL.

On this clonotype itself: One end of the junction fails to match germline, which may point to a read error. This chain joins TRBV7-6 and TRBJ1-3, with a weak D call TRBD1 (6 bases). From germline, CDR1 is SGHVS and CDR2 FNYEAQ. CDR3 size: 15 residues. Here the CDR3 DNA reads TGTGACAGCAGCCCACAGGGCCCCTCTGTAAACACCAGATATTTT. This sequence encodes CDSSPQGPSVNTRYF.

This clonotype has a handful of counts. The chain joins TRBV11-2 to TRBJ2-5; D not certain. The length of the CDR3 is 12 residues. Germline-derived CDR1 and CDR2 are SGHAT and FQNNGV. Deletions cut 2 bases from V and 4 bases from J, with 5 bases between. As DNA, the CDR3 is TGTGCCAGCAGCTTAAGGATAGAGACCCAGTACTTC. It yields the protein CASSLRIETQYF. Supplemented by reference TRBV11-2 and TRBJ2-5, the full variable domain reads EAGVAQSPRYKIIEKRQSVAFWCNPISGHATLYWYQQILGQGPKLLIQFQNNGVVDDSQLPKDRFSAERLKGVDSTLKIQPAKLEDSAVYLCASSLRIETQYFGPGTRLLVL.

This chain connects TRBV12-3 or TRBV12-4 to TRBJ2-1; TRBD1 agrees at 10 bases. The CDR3 consists of 19 residues. V gave up 4 bases and J gave up 5 bases; unmatched junction bases: 17. The CDR3 region is CASSSPFDRGQSRDNEQFF. CDR3 DNA sequence: TGTGCCAGCAGTTCGCCTTTCGACAGGGGGCAAAGCCGGGACAATGAGCAGTTCTTC.

This clonotype turned up a few times. The chain links TRBV12-3 or TRBV12-4 to TRBJ2-6; the D is unclear. The V end lost 5 bases, the J end lost 4 bases, and 9 bases lay between the germline ends. The CDR3 sequence is 14 residues long. The CDR3 DNA is TGTGCCAGCAGTACAAGGGCCGGGGCCAACGTCCTGACTTTC. Translated, it gives CASSTRAGANVLTF.

With regard to this clonotype: A junction boundary mismatches the germline segment, possibly from a read error. The V call is TRBV12-3 or TRBV12-4, the J call TRBJ2-1; unclear D gene. This CDR3 comprises 10 residues. CDR3 in amino acids: CASSLNAQFF. In DNA, the CDR3 is TGTGCCAGCAGTTTGAATGCGCAGTTCTTC.

The CDR3: CASGRDRGAHEQYF. DNA of the CDR3: TGTGCCAGCGGACGTGACAGGGGAGCCCACGAGCAGTACTTC. J is TRBJ2-7 and V is TRBV2, with 8 bases lining up with TRBD1. The CDR3 is 14 amino acids. With 8 bases clipped from V and 5 bases from J, the junction kept 11 bases outside the gene matches. Germline V gives CDR1 SNHLY, CDR2 FYNNEI. Full variable domain (remainder filled in from reference TRBV2 and TRBJ2-7): EPEVTQTPSHQVTQMGQEVILRCVPISNHLYFYWYRQILGQKVEFLVSFYNNEISEKSEIFDDQFSVERPDGSNFTLKIRSTKLEDSAMYFCASGRDRGAHEQYFGPGTRLTVT.

The J gene is TRBJ1-1, the V gene TRBV6-1; 8 nucleotides match TRBD1. In germline, CDR1 is MNHNS, CDR2 SASEGT. CDR3 length equals 13 residues. V gave up 8 bases and J gave up 4 bases; unmatched junction bases: 6. CDR3 loop: CASGQGDGTEAFF. The CDR3 DNA sequence: TGTGCCAGCGGACAGGGTGATGGCACTGAAGCTTTCTTT.

This clonotype was counted a few times. The chain joins TRBV28 to TRBJ2-2; 8 bases are a match to TRBD1. Germline V lookup: CDR1 MDHEN, CDR2 SYDVKM. V lost 6 bases to trimming and J lost 1 base; unmatched junction nucleotides: 10. There are 17 residues in the CDR3. The CDR3 protein is CASSRYDRGENTGELFF. CDR3 DNA sequence: TGTGCCAGCAGCCGATACGACAGGGGTGAGAACACCGGGGAGCTGTTTTTT. Full variable domain (missing parts from reference TRBV28 and TRBJ2-2): DVKVTQSSRYLVKRTGEKVFLECVQDMDHENMFWYRQDPGLGLRLIYFSYDVKMKEKGDIPEGYSVSREKKERFSLILESASTNQTSMYLCASSRYDRGENTGELFFGEGSRLTVL.